The clone carrying this T cell receptor (beta chain) has only a few counts. No antigen is known for it. Sequencing of the DNA from cultured CD4+ T cells was carried out with the Oncomine TCR Beta short-read assay. TCRdb independently ran MiXCR on the PCR reads; one entry per CDR3 protein. The top ten clones hold roughly 19% of a sample with 9,500 to 15,000 distinct CDR3 sequences, 50% of them seen once. Germline CDR1 SNHLY, CDR2 FYNNEI. The CDR3 consists of 13 residues. Unmatched junction bases numbered 2, after V lost 5 bases and J lost 4 bases. Noted treatment: roughly 11-day PBMC culture with coronavirus spike peptide pools or control peptides (ViraFEST assay). This record comes from a study of vaccination and CD4 T cells after COVID-19.

Sequenced: CD4+ T cells from blood, cultured in vitro. This chain links TRBV2 with TRBJ1-5; 7 bases line up with TRBD1. This TCR derives from a human donor who had recovered from COVID-19. CDR3 residues: CASSRDSNQPQHF. Written as DNA, the CDR3 is TGTGCCAGCAGTAGGGACAGTAATCAGCCCCAGCATTTT.